One sample yielded the 26 T cell receptor beta chains listed below, sequenced in a study of T cells in tuberculosis. Repertoires were generated with immunoSEQ multiplex PCR, while TCRdb's copy carries only in-frame clones and drops some. Among about 29,000 clones listed, about 92% were seen once. Sequencing input: PBMCs. The receptors were sampled from a donor aged 10-29 years with latent tuberculosis or without tuberculosis infection.

This chain joins TRBV27 and TRBJ2-2; D is unresolved. The CDR3 is 15 amino acids. V was shortened by 5 bases and J by 5 bases, with 15 bases between the two germline ends. The V gene's germline CDR1 is MNHEY and CDR2 SMNVEV (reference sequence). The CDR3 is CASSHPGSNTGELFF. CDR3 nucleotide sequence: TGTGCCAGCAGTCACCCCGGGTCAAATACCGGGGAGCTGTTTTTT.

The rearrangement joins TRBV7-2 to TRBJ2-5; tentative D call: TRBD2 (5 bases). V lost 5 bases and J lost 7, with 14 bases in between. CDR1 and CDR2 from the germline V gene are SGHTA and FQGNSA. This CDR3 has 13 amino acids. Written as DNA, the CDR3 is TGTGCCAGCAGCCCATACACTGGGAGGACCCAGTACTTC. It yields the protein CASSPYTGRTQYF.

The chain uses TRBV7-2 and TRBJ2-7; 9 nucleotides line up with TRBD2. The CDR3 covers 14 residues. Trimming removed 6 bases from V and 4 bases from J; junction bases left unmatched: 7. Germline CDR1 reads SGHTA; CDR2 reads FQGNSA. CDR3 in DNA: TGTGCCAGCAGTCCTAGCGGGGACCCTTACGAGCAGTACTTC. It codes for CASSPSGDPYEQYF.

V gene TRBV6-5 combines with J gene TRBJ2-4; the match to TRBD2 covers 7 bases. This CDR3 contains 15 residues. J was trimmed by 0 bases and V by 2 bases; bases with no gene match: 1. The germline V gene has CDR1 MNHEY and CDR2 SVGAGI. CDR3 residues: CASSYGGGAKNIQYF. The CDR3 DNA reads TGTGCCAGCAGTTACGGCGGGGGAGCCAAAAACATTCAGTACTTC.

The chain has TRBV5-1 and TRBJ2-7; tentatively, D is TRBD2 (6 bases). Trimming stripped 2 bases from V and 6 bases from J, with 18 bases between. This CDR3 spans 15 amino acids. Germline-derived CDR1 and CDR2 are SGHRS and YFSETQ. The CDR3 DNA is TGCGCCAGCAGCTTACCTCGGGGGAGCGGCGGCGAGCAGTACTTC. It encodes CASSLPRGSGGEQYF.

This clone was seen only once. The rearrangement uses TRBV7-2 and TRBJ2-2; the match to TRBD2 covers 7 bases. V shed 3 bases, J shed 6 bases, and the junction held 10 bases outside the gene matches. This CDR3 has 16 residues. The germline gives CDR1 SGHTA, CDR2 FQGNSA. The CDR3 is CASSFVGGPEAGELFF. DNA of the CDR3: TGTGCCAGCAGCTTTGTGGGAGGGCCGGAGGCCGGGGAGCTGTTTTTT.

V usage is TRBV5-6 and J usage is TRBJ2-1; 8 bases are shared with TRBD1. V trimming: 4 bases; J trimming: 7 bases; junction bases outside the gene matches: 4. Germline V lookup: CDR1 SGHDT, CDR2 YYEEEE. This CDR3 contains 13 residues. The CDR3 DNA follows: TGTGCCAGCAGCCGCGACAGGGGAAATGAGCAGTTCTTC. Protein: CASSRDRGNEQFF. Complete variable domain (other parts from reference TRBV5-6 and TRBJ2-1): DAGVTQSPTHLIKTRGQQVTLRCSPKSGHDTVSWYQQALGQGPQFIFQYYEEEERQRGNFPDRFSGHQFPNYSSELNVNALLLGDSALYLCASSRDRGNEQFFGPGTRLTVL.

CDR3 DNA: TGTGCCAGCAGTTTATCTATAAACAATGAGCAGTTCTTC. Its translation: CASSLSINNEQFF. The chain uses TRBV27 and TRBJ2-1; D call uncertain. Trimming stripped 0 bases from V and 5 bases from J, with 5 bases between. CDR1 is MNHEY, CDR2 SMNVEV, per germline (reference sequence). This CDR3 has 13 residues.

This chain uses TRBV4-1 with TRBJ1-1; D uncertain. The CDR3 runs 15 residues. CDR1 MGHRA and CDR2 YSYEKL come from the germline V gene. Deletions cut 1 base from V and 1 base from J, with 10 bases between. The CDR3 loop is CASSQGPLTNTEAFF. DNA of the CDR3: TGCGCCAGCAGCCAAGGGCCCCTCACGAACACTGAAGCTTTCTTT.

This clone has a single count. The genes are TRBV12-2 and TRBJ1-1; the table's D call, TRBD1, was not checked against the DNA. TRBV12-2 is annotated as a pseudogene. The CDR3 has 13 residues. Here the CDR3 reads CASRFIGVTEAFF. CDR3 nucleotides: TGTGCAAGTCGCTTCATAGGGGTCACTGAAGCTTTCTTT.

The rearrangement uses TRBV2 and TRBJ2-5; 10 nucleotides agree with TRBD2. Germline V gene sequence: CDR1 SNHLY, CDR2 FYNNEI. Unmatched junction bases numbered 7, after V lost 7 bases and J lost 5 bases. The CDR3 runs to 14 residues. The CDR3 protein is CASIPGTSVETQYF. In nucleotides, the CDR3 is TGTGCCAGCATTCCCGGGACTAGCGTGGAGACCCAGTACTTC.

Written as DNA, the CDR3 is TGTGCCAGCAGTAAAGGGACAGGGGGTCGCAATCAGCCCCAGCATTTT. Translation gives CASSKGTGGRNQPQHF. The chain is built from TRBV27 and TRBJ1-5; 11 nucleotides align to TRBD1. CDR1 and CDR2 (germline): MNHEY, SMNVEV (reference sequence). The CDR3 covers 16 residues. The V and J ends lost 5 bases and 2 bases, in that order; junction bases with no gene match: 5.

The chain combines TRBV29-1 with TRBJ2-7, with 7 bases identical to TRBD1. CDR1 is SQVTM, CDR2 ANQGSEA, per germline. CDR3 length equals 15 residues. V trimming: 4 bases; J trimming: 5 bases; junction bases outside the gene matches: 14. CDR3 loop: CSVVVPTGHLDEQYF. The DNA for the CDR3 is TGCAGCGTTGTCGTTCCGACAGGGCATCTCGACGAGCAGTACTTC.

The chain links TRBV18 to TRBJ1-2, with a weak D call TRBD1 (5 bases). Trimming stripped 6 bases from V and 0 bases from J, with 17 bases between. CDR1 and CDR2 from the germline V gene are KGHSH and LQKENI. The length of the CDR3 is 16 residues. As DNA, the CDR3 is TGTGCCAGCTCCATCAGTGAAGGGGTTACTAACTATGGCTACACCTTC. Its translation is CASSISEGVTNYGYTF. Based on the CDR3 plus reference TRBV18 and TRBJ1-2, the full variable domain is NAGVMQNPRHLVRRRGQEARLRCSPMKGHSHVYWYRQLPEEGLKFMVYLQKENIIDESGMPKERFSAEFPKEGPSILRIQQVVRGDSAAYFCASSISEGVTNYGYTFGSGTRLTVV.

V and J are TRBV10-3 and TRBJ2-3; 9 bases are a match to TRBD2. Germline V gives CDR1 ENHRY, CDR2 SYGVKD. V lost 3 bases to trimming and J lost 4 bases; unmatched junction nucleotides: 5. The CDR3 contains 15 residues. The CDR3: CAISDGGGGSDTQYF. The CDR3 DNA reads TGTGCCATCAGTGACGGCGGGGGGGGATCAGATACGCAGTATTTT.

The chain has TRBV6-5 and TRBJ2-7, with TRBD2 as a possible D gene (6 bases). The CDR3 consists of 14 residues. Germline V lookup: CDR1 MNHEY, CDR2 SVGAGI. Trimming shortened V by 2 bases and J by 4 bases, and 12 bases separated the two germline ends. CDR3 protein: CASSYGDGTYEQYF. Here the CDR3 DNA reads TGTGCCAGCAGTTACGGGGACGGGACTTACGAGCAGTACTTC.

V is TRBV9 and J is TRBJ2-5; TRBD2 matches at 11 bases. Germline V gene data show CDR1 as SGDLS and CDR2 as YYNGEE. The V and J ends lost 4 bases and 1 base, in that order; junction bases with no gene match: 6. The CDR3 consists of 16 residues. The CDR3 nucleotides read TGTGCCAGCAGCCCCAGCGGGACTAGCGGCCAAGAGACCCAGTACTTC. Translating it yields CASSPSGTSGQETQYF.

This clone is labeled as medium-sized (0.01 to 0.1%). In DNA form, the CDR3 reads TGTGCCAGTGACAGGGGGGGGACAGATACGCAGTATTTT. This gives the protein CASDRGGTDTQYF. The chain joins TRBV9 to TRBJ2-3; TRBD1 matches at 9 bases. This CDR3 comprises 13 residues. The germline V gene has CDR1 SGDLS and CDR2 YYNGEE. V dropped 8 bases and J dropped 3; count of bases not matched to a gene: 4.

The CDR3 loop is CASTGQGREETQYF. The CDR3 coding sequence is TGTGCCAGCACGGGACAGGGAAGGGAAGAGACCCAGTACTTC. The chain uses TRBV7-9 and TRBJ2-5; 9 bases map to TRBD1. V lost 7 bases to trimming and J lost 3 bases; unmatched junction nucleotides: 6. This CDR3 spans 14 amino acids. CDR1 is SEHNR and CDR2 is FQNEAQ in the germline V gene (reference sequence).

This clone occurred once. The rearrangement links TRBV2 to TRBJ1-1; weak D call: TRBD1 (5 bases). V was trimmed by 9 bases and J by 11 bases, leaving 16 bases between them. The CDR3 sequence is 11 residues long. Germline lookup yields CDR1 SNHLY and CDR2 FYNNEI. CDR3 residues: CAREQAFGAFF. CDR3 bases: TGTGCCAGAGAACAGGCCTTTGGGGCTTTCTTT.

V gene TRBV6-5 combines with J gene TRBJ1-3; TRBD1 matches at 9 bases. V dropped 8 bases and J dropped 4; count of bases not matched to a gene: 3. The CDR3 covers 13 residues. CDR1 MNHEY and CDR2 SVGAGI come from the germline V gene. This chain's CDR3 is CASGTGPGNTIYF. The DNA of the CDR3 is TGTGCCAGCGGGACAGGGCCCGGAAACACCATATATTTT.

In its sample, this clone was seen once. V is TRBV27 and J is TRBJ1-1; no reliable D call. The CDR3 has 14 residues. V was pared by 10 bases and J by 6 bases, with 21 bases between. Germline CDR1 and CDR2: MNHEY and SMNVEV (reference sequence). The DNA for the CDR3 is TGTGCCACCTCGTGGCATGTAGGGAGCGCTGAAGCTTTCTTT. This encodes CATSWHVGSAEAFF.

The chain employs TRBV28 and TRBJ1-6, with TRBD1 matching 9 bases. With 10 bases clipped from V and 6 bases from J, the junction kept 13 bases outside the gene matches. The germline CDR1 and CDR2 sequences are MDHEN and SYDVKM. CDR3 length equals 16 residues. The CDR3 coding sequence is TGTGCCACCCAACCGGACAGGGGAGGAAGTAATTCACCCCTCCACTTT. This sequence encodes CATQPDRGGSNSPLHF.

The rearrangement uses TRBV11-2 and TRBJ1-1; D unclear. This CDR3 has 14 amino acids. Deletions cut 3 bases from V and 4 bases from J, with 12 bases between. Germline CDR1 reads SGHAT; CDR2 reads FQNNGV. The CDR3 region has the DNA TGTGCCAGCAGCTTTGCAGGTGAAGGCACTGAAGCTTTCTTT. Its translation is CASSFAGEGTEAFF.

The V gene is TRBV6-4, the J gene TRBJ1-1, with TRBD1 as a possible D gene (6 bases). This CDR3 has 13 residues. Trimming pared 3 bases from V and 3 bases from J, leaving 8 bases between. CDR1 is MRHNA and CDR2 is SNTAGT in the germline V gene. CDR3 DNA: TGTGCCAGCAGTGAGTACAGGGACACTGAAGCTTTCTTT. Translating gives CASSEYRDTEAFF.

Only a few counts were recorded for this clone. The genes are TRBV4-1 and TRBJ2-7; 7 bases map to TRBD1. Unmatched junction bases numbered 6, after V lost 4 bases and J lost 3 bases. CDR3 length equals 14 residues. CDR1 and CDR2 from the germline V gene are MGHRA and YSYEKL. As DNA, the CDR3 is TGCGCCAGCAGCCTCCCGGGACAGAACTACGAGCAGTACTTC. Protein sequence: CASSLPGQNYEQYF.